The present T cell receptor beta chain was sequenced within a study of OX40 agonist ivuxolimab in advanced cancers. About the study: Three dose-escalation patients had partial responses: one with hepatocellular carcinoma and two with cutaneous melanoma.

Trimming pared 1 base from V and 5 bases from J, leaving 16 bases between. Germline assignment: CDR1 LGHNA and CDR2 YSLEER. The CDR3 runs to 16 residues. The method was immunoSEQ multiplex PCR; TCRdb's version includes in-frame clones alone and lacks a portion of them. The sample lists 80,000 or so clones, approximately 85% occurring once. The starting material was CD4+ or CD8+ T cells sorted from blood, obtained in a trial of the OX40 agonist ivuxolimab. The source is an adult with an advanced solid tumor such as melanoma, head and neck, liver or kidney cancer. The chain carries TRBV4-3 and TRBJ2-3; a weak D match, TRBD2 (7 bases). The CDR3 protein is CASSQGGGGAQDTQYF. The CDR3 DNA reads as TGCGCCAGCAGCCAAGGTGGTGGGGGGGCCCAAGATACGCAGTATTTT.